This T cell receptor beta chain was identified in a study of early T cells in non-severe SARS-CoV-2 infection. Study observations and caveats: Clonotype matching in VDJdb favored anti-spike CD8 responses and did not capture private and CD4 specificities.

TCRdb called the 5' RACE reads again in MiXCR, with one record for every CDR3 protein. The repertoire holds about 33,000 distinct CDR3 sequences, with around 4.6% as singletons. Notes on this clonotype: Its antigen is not identified.

Trimming took 8 bases from V and 2 from J, leaving 21 bases between them. CDR3 length: 16 amino acids. The germline gives CDR1 LNHNV, CDR2 YYDKDF (reference sequence). The chain joins TRBV15 to TRBJ1-2; tentative D call: TRBD1 (5 bases). This TCR came from an adult who was a healthcare worker with PCR-confirmed SARS-CoV-2 infection or an uninfected control (not recorded which). Sequenced material: whole blood. The CDR3 nucleotides read TGTGCCACCCGAAGAACCCGGGACGAGGGAAACTATGGCTACACCTTC. Residues: CATRRTRDEGNYGYTF.